A selection of T cell receptor beta chains follows, all from one sample in a study of cytomegalovirus exposure and HLA in healthy donors. Only in-frame clones appear in the TCRdb table, and some are missing; sequencing was by immunoSEQ multiplex PCR. This repertoire includes 100,000 to 150,000 clones. What was sequenced was PBMCs. The receptors were gathered from a young man in good health and CMV-seronegative. Both conserved end residues are part of each CDR3. The D gene is left open where the match is weak.

v_call	j_call	d_call	cdr3_aa	cdr3_nt
TRBV7-9	TRBJ2-1	TRBD2	CASSLVSGRVGEQFF	TGTGCCAGCAGCTTAGTCAGCGGGAGAGTCGGTGAGCAGTTCTTC
TRBV19	TRBJ2-7	TRBD1	CASATGTSYEQYF	TGTGCCAGTGCGACAGGGACATCCTACGAGCAGTACTTC
TRBV29-1	TRBJ2-1	TRBD1	CSVNGAGGPNEQFF	TGCAGCGTTAACGGGGCAGGGGGCCCTAATGAGCAGTTCTTC
TRBV4-2	TRBJ1-4	NA	CASSLTNEKLFF	TGTGCCAGCAGCCTTACAAATGAAAAACTGTTTTTT
TRBV5-7	TRBJ1-3	TRBD1	CASSRGTGTGNTIYF	TGTGCCAGCAGCCGAGGGACAGGGACCGGAAACACCATATATTTT
TRBV4-1	TRBJ2-1	TRBD2	CASSLKTSGRNEQFF	TGCGCCAGCAGCCTGAAGACTAGCGGACGTAATGAGCAGTTCTTC
TRBV5-4	TRBJ2-2	TRBD1	CASSLLRGRGTGELFF	TGTGCCAGCAGCTTGCTCAGGGGGCGCGGCACCGGGGAGCTGTTTTTT
TRBV9	TRBJ1-4	TRBD1	CASSYGTGVGEKLFF	TGTGCCAGCAGCTACGGCACAGGGGTGGGTGAAAAACTGTTTTTT
TRBV25-1	TRBJ2-7	TRBD2	CASSPWGGLLYEQYF	TGTGCCAGCTCCCCCTGGGGGGGTTTACTCTACGAGCAGTACTTC
TRBV19	TRBJ2-4	NA	CASTAYRDFNIQYF	TGTGCCAGTACCGCTTACAGGGATTTTAACATTCAGTACTTC
TRBV30	TRBJ1-3	NA	CAWGQEIGNTIYF	TGTGCCTGGGGGCAAGAAATTGGAAACACCATATATTTT
TRBV7-2	TRBJ2-5	TRBD2	CASSPLAGTAGETQYF	TGTGCCAGCAGCCCATTAGCGGGCACGGCGGGGGAGACCCAGTACTTC
TRBV11-3	TRBJ2-2	TRBD2	CASSLGGYGRAVGTGELFF	TGTGCCAGCAGCCTGGGGGGTTACGGGAGGGCCGTCGGCACCGGGGAGCTGTTTTTT
TRBV6-1	TRBJ1-5	TRBD1	CASSGGTGGRQPQHF	TGTGCCAGCAGTGGAGGGACAGGGGGCCGACAGCCCCAGCATTTT
TRBV5-1	TRBJ2-1	TRBD2	CASSLRGGVSSYNEQFF	TGCGCCAGCAGCCTACGGGGGGGAGTAAGCTCCTACAATGAGCAGTTCTTC
TRBV6-6	TRBJ2-7	TRBD2	CASSPASGSFYEQYF	TGTGCCAGCAGTCCCGCGAGCGGGAGTTTCTACGAGCAGTACTTC
TRBV6-5	TRBJ2-7	TRBD1	CASSNTGTGRYEQYF	TGTGCCAGCAGCAATACCGGGACAGGGCGTTACGAGCAGTACTTC
TRBV2	TRBJ1-5	TRBD1	CASSQNRDRGRMYNQPQHF	TGTGCCAGCAGTCAAAACCGGGACAGGGGGCGAATGTACAATCAGCCCCAGCATTTT
TRBV13	TRBJ2-1	NA	CASSLMLTGRNEQFF	TGTGCCAGCAGCTTAATGTTGACAGGGAGGAATGAGCAGTTCTTC
TRBV2	TRBJ2-7	TRBD2	CASSEGVGLAGTSYEQYF	TGTGCCAGCAGTGAAGGGGTGGGACTAGCGGGGACCTCCTACGAGCAGTACTTC
TRBV19	TRBJ2-3	TRBD1	CASTQSRGPDTQYF	TGTGCCAGTACCCAGTCCAGGGGGCCAGATACGCAGTATTTT
TRBV7-3	TRBJ2-7	NA	CASSSLSGPYEQYF	TGTGCCAGCAGCTCCTTAAGCGGGCCCTACGAGCAGTACTTC
TRBV6-1	TRBJ1-5	TRBD1	CASSDAARGENQPQHF	TGTGCCAGCAGTGACGCCGCCAGGGGGGAAAATCAGCCCCAGCATTTT
TRBV28	TRBJ1-2	TRBD1	CASSLTGNYGYTF	TGTGCCAGCAGTTTGACAGGGAACTATGGCTACACCTTC
TRBV9	TRBJ2-7	NA	CASSGGGDQSEQYF	TGTGCCAGCAGTGGGGGAGGTGATCAATCCGAGCAGTACTTC
TRBV5-5	TRBJ2-7	NA	CASSLARSGPGEQYF	TGTGCCAGCAGCTTGGCCAGATCCGGGCCGGGGGAGCAGTACTTC
TRBV7-8	TRBJ1-4	NA	CASSLYTQGDEKLFF	TGTGCCAGCAGCTTATATACTCAAGGAGATGAAAAACTGTTTTTT
TRBV9	TRBJ2-7	TRBD2	CASSATSGITYEQYF	TGTGCCAGCAGCGCGACTAGCGGGATTACCTACGAGCAGTACTTC
TRBV10-3	TRBJ2-5	NA	CAISESARGDGETQYF	TGTGCCATCAGTGAGTCGGCCAGGGGGGACGGAGAGACCCAGTACTTC
TRBV5-1	TRBJ2-3	TRBD2	CASSPTSNRSTDTQYF	TGCGCCAGCAGCCCGACTAGCAACCGTAGCACAGATACGCAGTATTTT
TRBV6-1	TRBJ2-5	NA	CASLYPGRETQYF	TGTGCCAGCTTGTATCCGGGTCGAGAGACCCAGTACTTC
TRBV7-3	TRBJ2-1	TRBD2	CASSILAGGYNEQFF	TGTGCCAGCAGCATACTAGCGGGAGGGTACAATGAGCAGTTCTTC
TRBV6-4	TRBJ2-1	TRBD2	CASSETSGPDNEQFF	TGTGCCAGCAGTGAGACTAGCGGGCCCGACAATGAGCAGTTCTTC
TRBV6-4	TRBJ2-5	NA	CASSDSGEGGRQYF	TGTGCCAGCAGTGACTCGGGCGAGGGGGGGAGGCAGTACTTC
TRBV2	TRBJ1-3	TRBD1	CASRAEMTGHSIYF	TGTGCCAGCAGGGCTGAGATGACAGGGCACTCCATATATTTT